The sequence of this T cell receptor beta chain was determined in a study of T cells in Graves' hyperthyroidism and ophthalmopathy. This clonotype came up many times. Amplified TCR beta CDR3 regions derived from RNA transcripts. Researchers ran a first-round RT-PCR on the TCR CDR3 using the HTBI primer set. TCRdb fed the multiplex PCR reads into MiXCR, producing one record per CDR3 protein. This sample has some 740,000 distinct CDR3 sequences, with 12% to 15% found just once. CDR3 length: 12 amino acids. Germline V gene data show CDR1 as GTSNPN and CDR2 as SVGIG (reference sequence). V was clipped by 5 bases and J by 8 bases; unmatched bases: 8.

The chain joins TRBV30 to TRBJ1-2; 7 bases map to TRBD1. The sample comprised blood. The clonotype was recovered from a woman younger than 30 with Graves' hyperthyroidism. The CDR3 DNA reads TGTGCCTGGTCGACAGGGATGGACGGCTACACCTTC. Protein product: CAWSTGMDGYTF.